The clone carrying this T cell receptor (beta chain) was counted between two and nine times. Its specificity is unknown. The data are from a study of OX40 agonist ivuxolimab in advanced cancers. Across the study: Patients received ivuxolimab, an intravenous treatment, every 2 weeks at 0.01 to 10 mg/kg. Study conclusions and caveats: Relatively little clonal expansion, among the lowest observed, appeared in partial responders at 0.1-3.0 mg/kg.

Profiled with immunoSEQ multiplex PCR; TCRdb holds only in-frame clones, not every one. This sample has around 70,000 clones, with 89% found just once. V was shortened by 1 base and J by 3 bases, with 4 bases between the two germline ends. The CDR3 has 14 amino acids. The germline gives CDR1 SGHVS, CDR2 FQNEAQ. The material sequenced was CD4+ or CD8+ T cells sorted from blood, taken in a trial of the OX40 agonist ivuxolimab. The clonotype comes from an adult with an advanced solid tumor such as melanoma, head and neck, liver or kidney cancer. This chain joins TRBV7-8 and TRBJ1-6; D remains unclear. The CDR3 protein is CASSLEIYNSPLHF. CDR3 in DNA: TGTGCCAGCAGCTTAGAAATCTATAATTCACCCCTCCACTTT.